The next 10 T cell receptor beta chains were all read from a single sample in a study of glioma-infiltrating T cells after dendritic cell vaccination. Assay used: immunoSEQ multiplex PCR; TCRdb lists only in-frame clones, some missing. The data contain tens of thousands of clones, roughly 82% of them seen just once; the ten biggest clones take up around 2.3%. The specimen comprised blood, sampled before dendritic cell vaccination. The receptors here all came from a human donor with glioblastoma.

The chain has TRBV7-9 and TRBJ1-4, with D possibly matching TRBD1 (5 bases). Trimming left V 1 base short and J 8 bases short, with 11 bases between. CDR3 length equals 14 residues. The V gene's germline CDR1 is SEHNR and CDR2 FQNEAQ (reference sequence). The CDR3 sequence is CASSLEGSGEKLFF. CDR3 coding DNA: TGTGCCAGCAGCTTAGAGGGGTCCGGGGAAAAACTGTTTTTT.

As DNA, the CDR3 is TGCGCCAGCAGCTTCGGGGGAGAGGGTTATGGCTACACCTTC. Translated, it gives CASSFGGEGYGYTF. The V gene is TRBV5-1, the J gene TRBJ1-2; a possible D gene is TRBD1 (5 bases). Trimming shortened V by 2 bases and J by 5 bases, and 13 bases separated the two germline ends. The length of the CDR3 is 14 residues. Germline lookup yields CDR1 SGHRS and CDR2 YFSETQ. Full variable domain (remainder filled in from reference TRBV5-1 and TRBJ1-2): KAGVTQTPRYLIKTRGQQVTLSCSPISGHRSVSWYQQTPGQGLQFLFEYFSETQRNKGNFPGRFSGRQFSNSRSEMNVSTLELGDSALYLCASSFGGEGYGYTFGSGTRLTVV.

The CDR3 coding sequence is TGTGCCAGTAGTATAGATCATCGTCGGGGGAATGAGCAGTTCTTC. Translating gives CASSIDHRRGNEQFF. This chain joins TRBV19 and TRBJ2-1, with TRBD2 as a possible D gene (6 bases). The germline gives CDR1 LNHDA, CDR2 SQIVND (reference sequence). The CDR3 is 15 amino acids. Trimming took 0 bases from V and 7 from J, leaving 13 bases between them.

The chain is built from TRBV18 and TRBJ1-5, with D unresolved. The CDR3 has 12 residues. Germline CDR1 reads KGHSH; CDR2 reads LQKENI. Between the trimmed V and J ends, which lost 2 bases and 6 bases, there was a span of 5 bases. CDR3 loop: CASSPRVQPQHF. DNA for the CDR3: TGTGCCAGCTCACCAAGAGTTCAGCCCCAGCATTTT.

This chain connects TRBV19 to TRBJ1-2; TRBD1 is a possible D gene (6 bases). This CDR3 contains 16 residues. Trimming pared 0 bases from V and 8 bases from J, leaving 19 bases between. CDR1 and CDR2 (germline): LNHDA, SQIVND (reference sequence). CDR3 loop: CASSIDSALGGGGYTF. CDR3 DNA sequence: TGTGCCAGTAGTATAGATTCCGCCCTCGGTGGGGGCGGCTACACCTTC.

The CDR3 DNA sequence: TGTGCCAGCAGTGATGCTGGCCCTGGGCGAGAGACCCAGTACTTC. It is translated as CASSDAGPGRETQYF. The chain is built from TRBV25-1 and TRBJ2-5; D is undetermined. Germline CDR1 MGHDK, CDR2 SYGVNS. V lost 3 bases, J lost 4 bases, and 15 bases lay in between. CDR3 size: 15 residues.

J is TRBJ1-1 and V is TRBV19, with TRBD1 matching over 10 bases. Germline V lookup: CDR1 LNHDA, CDR2 SQIVND (reference sequence). The length of the CDR3 is 16 residues. V was clipped by 4 bases and J by 1 base; unmatched bases: 6. As DNA, the CDR3 is TGTGCCAGTAGTACCCACCGGGACAGGGGGAACACTGAAGCTTTCTTT. Encoded protein: CASSTHRDRGNTEAFF.

This chain connects TRBV5-6 to TRBJ1-1; D not certain. This CDR3 has 16 residues. Germline loops: CDR1 SGHDT, CDR2 YYEEEE. V lost 2 bases to trimming and J lost 0 bases, with 14 bases between them. The CDR3 DNA sequence: TGTGCCAGCAGCTTAAGAGGGCCGAATATGAACACTGAAGCTTTCTTT. This encodes CASSLRGPNMNTEAFF.

The chain links TRBV4-1 to TRBJ1-3; the D gene is possibly TRBD1 (5 bases). The CDR3 contains 15 residues. V was pared by 0 bases and J by 4 bases, with 10 bases between. The germline V gene encodes CDR1 MGHRA and CDR2 YSYEKL. The CDR3 is CASSQDQGRGNTIYF. As DNA, the CDR3 is TGCGCCAGCAGCCAAGATCAGGGCAGAGGAAACACCATATATTTT.

This clone was detected a few times. The rearrangement joins TRBV21-1 to TRBJ2-4; the D call of TRBD1 is as the table states it, not checked on the DNA. TRBV21-1 represents a pseudogene. The CDR3 is 17 amino acids. CDR3 nucleotides: TGTGCCAACCTATTAGGAGGACAGGGGGCGAGAAAAAACATTCAGTACTTC. The encoded protein is CANLLGGQGARKNIQYF.